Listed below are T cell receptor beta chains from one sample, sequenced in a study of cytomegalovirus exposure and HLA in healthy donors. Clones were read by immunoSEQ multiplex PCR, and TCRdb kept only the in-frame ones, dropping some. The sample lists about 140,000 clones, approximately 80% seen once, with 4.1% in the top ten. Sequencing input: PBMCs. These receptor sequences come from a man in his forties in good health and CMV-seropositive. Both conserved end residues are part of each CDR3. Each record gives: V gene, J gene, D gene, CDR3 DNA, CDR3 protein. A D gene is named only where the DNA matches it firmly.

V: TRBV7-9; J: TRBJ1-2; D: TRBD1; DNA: TGTGCCAGCGACGACAGGGTATATGGCTACACCTTC; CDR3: CASDDRVYGYTF
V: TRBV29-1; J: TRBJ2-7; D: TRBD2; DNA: TGCAGCGTATTACCGGGACTAGCGAGCTACGAGCAGTACTTC; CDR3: CSVLPGLASYEQYF
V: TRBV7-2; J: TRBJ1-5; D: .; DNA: TGTGCCAGCAGCTTAGCTATGAATCAGCCCCAGCATTTT; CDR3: CASSLAMNQPQHF
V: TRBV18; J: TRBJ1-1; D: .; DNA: TGTGCCAGCTCACCCCGGAGCTTGGAAGGTTGGAAAGCTTTCTTT; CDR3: CASSPRSLEGWKAFF
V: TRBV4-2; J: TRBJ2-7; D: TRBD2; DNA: TGTGCCAGCAGCCCTGAACCAGCTAGCGGGAGAAGCTACGAGCAGTACTTC; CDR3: CASSPEPASGRSYEQYF
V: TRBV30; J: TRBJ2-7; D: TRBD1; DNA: TGTGCCTGGAGTTGGGACAGGGGCGAGCTGGGCGAGCAGTACTTC; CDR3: CAWSWDRGELGEQYF
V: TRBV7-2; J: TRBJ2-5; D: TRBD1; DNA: TGTGCCAGCAGCTCCATAGTCCGGGACAGTTCGAAGAGTAGGTACTTC; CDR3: CASSSIVRDSSKSRYF
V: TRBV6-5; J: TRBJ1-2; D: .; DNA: TGTGCCAGCTGTAGGTGGAAAGGGAGGGGTTATGGCTACACCTTC; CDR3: CASCRWKGRGYGYTF
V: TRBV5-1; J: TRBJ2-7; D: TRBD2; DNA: TGCGCCAGCAGCTTGACTAGCGGGCTCCACTCCTACGAGCAGTACTTC; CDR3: CASSLTSGLHSYEQYF
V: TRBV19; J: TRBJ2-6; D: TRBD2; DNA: TGTGCCAGTAGTCTAACTAGCGGGAGGGCGTCTGGGGCCAACGTCCTGACTTTC; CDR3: CASSLTSGRASGANVLTF
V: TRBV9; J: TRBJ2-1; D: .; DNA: TGTGCCAGCAGCGTAGGTCCTAACGAGCAGTTCTTC; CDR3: CASSVGPNEQFF